This T cell receptor beta chain was profiled in a study of siplizumab effects on memory and regulatory T cells. Study-wide results and limits: Among mappable alloreactive CD4+ clones, the Treg-derived fraction averaged 68.8% with siplizumab versus about 25% in controls. The alloresponse seemed to draw substantially on naive T cells, which appeared more diverse than memory cells.

CDR1 is SGHRS, CDR2 YFSETQ, per germline. J lost 1 base, V lost 4 bases, and 3 bases had no gene match. The CDR3 has 14 amino acids. A few counts support this clone. What it recognizes is unknown. Libraries were prepared by immunoSEQ multiplex PCR; TCRdb keeps only in-frame clonotypes and omits some of them. This table has roughly 100,000 clones, about 93% appearing once. The genes are TRBV5-1 and TRBJ1-1; 8 bases fit TRBD1. The TCR comes from a human donor in good health. The sample consisted of CD4+ T cells sorted from blood. The CDR3 reads CASSAGTGNTEAFF. The CDR3 DNA reads as TGCGCCAGCAGCGCCGGGACAGGGAACACTGAAGCTTTCTTT. Using reference TRBV5-1 and TRBJ1-1 for the parts outside the CDR3, the full variable domain is KAGVTQTPRYLIKTRGQQVTLSCSPISGHRSVSWYQQTPGQGLQFLFEYFSETQRNKGNFPGRFSGRQFSNSRSEMNVSTLELGDSALYLCASSAGTGNTEAFFGQGTRLTVV.